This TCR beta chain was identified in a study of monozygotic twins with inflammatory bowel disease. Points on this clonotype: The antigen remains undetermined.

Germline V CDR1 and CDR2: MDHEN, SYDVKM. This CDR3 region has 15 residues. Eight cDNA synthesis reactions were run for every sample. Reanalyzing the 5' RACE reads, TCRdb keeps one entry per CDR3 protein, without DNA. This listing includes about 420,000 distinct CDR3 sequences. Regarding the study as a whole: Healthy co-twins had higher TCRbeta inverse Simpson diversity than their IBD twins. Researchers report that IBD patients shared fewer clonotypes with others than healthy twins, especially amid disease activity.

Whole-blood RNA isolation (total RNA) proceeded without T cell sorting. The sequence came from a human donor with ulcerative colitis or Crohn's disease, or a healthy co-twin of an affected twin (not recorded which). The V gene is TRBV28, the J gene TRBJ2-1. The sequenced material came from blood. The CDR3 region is CASSFFTVPNNEQFF.